These T cell receptor beta chains were read from a single sample in a study of blood T cell repertoires in COVID-19. The table came from immunoSEQ multiplex PCR; TCRdb's copy has only in-frame clones and leaves some out. The table has about 240,000 clones, 86% seen once; the top ten hold 6.2%. The sequenced sample was peripheral blood. Source of these receptors: a man in his sixties with acute or convalescent COVID-19. Each CDR3 is given without its conserved first and last residue. D genes are given only for firm matches.

d_call cdr3_length v_call cdr3_aa
- 12 TRBV6-5 ASSLRQTNTEAF
TRBD1 13 TRBV11-3 ASSLGGDRAKPQH
TRBD2 12 TRBV5-1 ASSIGLAGAEQY
- 12 TRBV6-1 ASSEGGGNQPQH
- 15 TRBV10-3 AISDGRLSGVTDTQY
TRBD1 13 TRBV28 ASSLSTGGVYGYT
TRBD1 13 TRBV4-1 ASSPYDRANQPQH
- 13 TRBV27 ASSVTGRTTDTQY
- 11 TRBV19 ASSKGIGQPQH
TRBD2 13 TRBV27 ASSFSAGVGGEQF
- 11 TRBV10-3 AISAGAGNTIY
TRBD1 15 TRBV4-3 ASSQNNIGTGSYEQY
- 12 TRBV6-2/TRBV6-3 ASSLPDLEETQY
TRBD1 14 TRBV19 ASSPTGTGLQETQY
- 11 TRBV7-2 ASSPTQVWGYT
TRBD2 12 TRBV2 ASSGDYLTGELF
- 12 TRBV15 ATSRDRFGTEAF
TRBD1 11 TRBV27 ASSHRGRFGYT
TRBD2 15 TRBV12-5 ASGLGLAGSSYNEQF
TRBD1 13 TRBV6-6 ASTLGQTGGNTIY
- 14 TRBV30 AWSGGYGTGNEKLF
TRBD1 11 TRBV28 ASSLRDRGGYT
TRBD1 14 TRBV28 ASSQTGTGDGYGYT
TRBD1 13 TRBV7-6 ASSFRDRGKDEQF
TRBD2 13 TRBV29-1 SVEGASGSIYEQY
- 13 TRBV7-2 ASSLEYHSGNTIY
- 12 TRBV2 ASNSFGGSDTQY
TRBD1 11 TRBV10-3 AISDRGSYEQY
TRBD2 12 TRBV19 ASHSSGGDNEQF
TRBD1 12 TRBV13 ASSSSRTGNGYT
- 13 TRBV28 ASSALGGTYTEAF
TRBD1 12 TRBV7-2 ASSPGQGHQPQH
- 12 TRBV27 ASTAGVRYNEQF
TRBD2 11 TRBV6-5 AGAGVAYNEQF
TRBD1 11 TRBV2 ASSGTGLYEQY
- 13 TRBV7-2 ASSPQGRMNTEAF
TRBD1 13 TRBV5-1 ASSRDRGSNSPLH
- 12 TRBV5-6 ASSLQGYNEKLF
TRBD1 15 TRBV10-3 AISESRTGSSGNTIY
- 13 TRBV6-6 ASSYSALGANVLT
- 13 TRBV6-5 ASSPDQGLGETQY
TRBD2 13 TRBV9 ASSASGRAGGELF
TRBD1 12 TRBV19 ASSPRQGIDTQY
TRBD1 12 TRBV11-2 ASSRDRYNSPLH
- 15 TRBV5-6 ASSLKGSVILDQPQH
TRBD1 16 TRBV4-3 ASSQGDRVVVRGEKLF
- 13 TRBV28 AVPAGPRSSYEQY
- 10 TRBV29-1 SVTGTGYEQY
- 13 TRBV28 ASSTPLTAGYEQY
TRBD1 12 TRBV7-9 ASREGTGDYGYT
TRBD1 11 TRBV28 ASSRDRAYGYT